The 16 T cell receptor beta chains presented below share a single source sample, sequenced in a study of control samples from healthy donors and cancer patients. TCRdb's table, derived via immunoSEQ multiplex PCR, lists solely in-frame clones and lacks some. This table holds roughly 370,000 clones, over 75% found once. The sequencing sample was made of PBMCs. These receptors all come from a man aged 35-49 years with head and neck cancer.

The CDR3 sequence is CASSPSSPTGELFF. The CDR3 DNA follows: TGTGCCAGCAGCCCCAGCAGCCCCACCGGGGAGCTGTTTTTT. V and J are TRBV7-8 and TRBJ2-2; no firm D call. The CDR3 consists of 14 residues. Germline values: CDR1 SGHVS, CDR2 FQNEAQ. Trimming pared 5 bases from V and 4 bases from J, leaving 11 bases between.

The gene calls are TRBV18 and TRBJ1-2; 9 bases are shared with TRBD1. V trimming: 6 bases; J trimming: 8 bases; junction bases outside the gene matches: 4. Per the germline V gene, CDR1 is KGHSH and CDR2 is LQKENI. CDR3 length equals 12 residues. CDR3 sequence reads: CASSRTGVGYTF. CDR3 bases: TGTGCCAGCTCGCGGACAGGGGTCGGCTACACCTTC.

There are a few counts of this clone. V gene TRBV28 combines with J gene TRBJ2-7; 8 bases map to TRBD1. Germline CDR1 reads MDHEN; CDR2 reads SYDVKM. The CDR3 sequence is 15 residues long. J lost 2 bases, V lost 8 bases, and 11 bases had no gene match. CDR3 in amino acids: CASSLPGTGTYEQYF. The DNA of the CDR3 is TGTGCCAGCTCTCTTCCCGGGACAGGAACCTACGAGCAGTACTTC.

The chain combines TRBV28 with TRBJ1-1; TRBD1 matches at 7 bases. Per germline, CDR1 MDHEN and CDR2 SYDVKM. J gave up 4 bases and V 7 bases, and 6 bases lay outside the gene matches. The CDR3 runs 13 residues. CDR3 bases: TGTGCCAGCACAAGGGGGCTCGCCACTGAAGCTTTCTTT. Translated: CASTRGLATEAFF.

The chain combines TRBV24-1 with TRBJ1-2, with D perhaps TRBD1 (5 bases). Germline V CDR1 and CDR2: KGHDR, SFDVKD. Trimming shortened V by 4 bases and J by 7 bases, and 18 bases separated the two germline ends. The CDR3 has 15 amino acids. The CDR3 reads CATSESGVGGGGYTF. In DNA form, the CDR3 reads TGTGCCACCAGTGAATCTGGGGTTGGGGGAGGTGGCTACACCTTC.

The genes are TRBV21-1 and TRBJ1-3. TRBV21-1 is noted as a pseudogene. There are 18 residues in the CDR3. This chain's CDR3 is CASSNVGPRPASGNTIYF. The CDR3 DNA follows: TGTGCCAGCAGCAACGTAGGACCCAGGCCAGCCTCTGGAAACACCATATATTTT.

The gene calls are TRBV6-5 and TRBJ1-2, with 7 bases lining up with TRBD1. Germline CDR1 MNHEY, CDR2 SVGAGI. V gave up 6 bases and J gave up 2 bases; unmatched junction bases: 6. This CDR3 region has 14 residues. CDR3 nucleotide sequence: TGTGCCAGCAGCCGGGACAGACAAAACTATGGCTACACCTTC. As protein: CASSRDRQNYGYTF.

The rearrangement uses TRBV11-2 and TRBJ2-7, with 10 bases fitting TRBD1. CDR3 size: 14 residues. V lost 3 bases and J lost 4; bases outside the gene matches: 3. Germline-derived CDR1 and CDR2 are SGHAT and FQNNGV. The CDR3 sequence is CASSFGTGEYEQYF. CDR3 in DNA: TGTGCCAGCAGCTTTGGGACAGGGGAATACGAGCAGTACTTC.

CDR3 bases: TGTGCCAGCAGCGTAAACGAGTACCAAGAGACCCAGTACTTC. Its translation is CASSVNEYQETQYF. The V call is TRBV9, the J call TRBJ2-5; no firm D call. This CDR3 contains 14 residues. V lost 1 base to trimming and J lost 0 bases, with 7 bases between them. Germline values: CDR1 SGDLS, CDR2 YYNGEE. The full variable domain, its missing parts supplied by reference TRBV9 and TRBJ2-5, is DSGVTQTPKHLITATGQRVTLRCSPRSGDLSVYWYQQSLDQGLQFLIQYYNGEERAKGNILERFSAQQFPDLHSELNLSSLELGDSALYFCASSVNEYQETQYFGPGTRLLVL.

J is TRBJ2-7 and V is TRBV3-1 (or the pseudogene TRBV3-2), with TRBD1 identical over 7 bases. This CDR3 contains 12 residues. The V gene end was trimmed by 11 bases and the J gene end by 0 bases; junction bases not matched to a gene: 4. Germline V lookup: CDR1 LGHDT, CDR2 YNNKEL (reference sequence). CDR3 sequence: CAVQGDSYEQYF. The CDR3 DNA sequence: TGTGCCGTCCAGGGGGACTCCTACGAGCAGTACTTC.

This clone came up once. This chain links TRBV6-5 with TRBJ1-3; D ambiguous. Trimming left V 0 bases short and J 3 bases short, with 9 bases between. The length of the CDR3 is 15 residues. Per germline, CDR1 MNHEY and CDR2 SVGAGI. The CDR3 reads CASSYSYAGGNTIYF. The CDR3, as DNA: TGTGCCAGCAGTTACTCGTATGCAGGTGGAAACACCATATATTTT.

For the CDR3, the DNA is TGTGCCAGCAGCCTCGGTGGCAGGGCGTTGGTGGTCGGGGAGCTGTTTTTT. Residues: CASSLGGRALVVGELFF. The chain carries TRBV4-2 and TRBJ2-2, with D tentatively TRBD1 (5 bases). Germline values: CDR1 LGHNA, CDR2 YNFKEQ. Between the trimmed V and J ends, which lost 4 bases and 7 bases, there was a span of 22 bases. CDR3 length: 17 residues.

The rearrangement uses TRBV14 and TRBJ2-7; D may be TRBD1 (5 bases). The CDR3 loop spans 17 amino acids. Trimming shortened V by 1 base and J by 4 bases, and 20 bases separated the two germline ends. Germline CDR1 is SGHDN and CDR2 is FVKESK. CDR3 protein: CASSQGILVQGKYEQYF. The DNA of the CDR3 is TGTGCCAGCAGCCAAGGAATACTTGTTCAGGGCAAGTACGAGCAGTACTTC.

The chain has TRBV13 and TRBJ1-4; 10 bases line up with TRBD1. There are 17 residues in the CDR3. Unmatched junction bases numbered 6, after V lost 5 bases and J lost 0 bases. The germline V gene encodes CDR1 PRHDT and CDR2 FYEKMQ (reference sequence). The CDR3 DNA reads as TGTGCCAGCAGCCGGGGACAGGGGTTGGCAACTAATGAAAAACTGTTTTTT. The encoded protein is CASSRGQGLATNEKLFF.

This clone was counted a single time. The rearrangement joins TRBV30 to TRBJ2-5; 12 bases map to TRBD2. Trimming took 1 base from V and 5 from J; bases not matched to a gene: 8. Germline lookup yields CDR1 GTSNPN and CDR2 SVGIG (reference sequence). The CDR3 has 16 amino acids. In nucleotides, the CDR3 is TGTGCCTGGAGTGGCGCTAGCGGGGGGGTGCGGGAGACCCAGTACTTC. As protein: CAWSGASGGVRETQYF.

This clone appeared a single time. The chain joins TRBV5-5 to TRBJ2-7; weak D call: TRBD1 (5 bases). The CDR3 extends over 13 amino acids. Looked up from germline, CDR1 is SGHKS and CDR2 is YYEKEE (reference sequence). V was pared by 6 bases and J by 6 bases, with 16 bases between. The DNA of the CDR3 is TGTGCCAGCAAGCAGGGCCTCTCAGGCGAGCAGTACTTC. This codes for CASKQGLSGEQYF.